Included here is one TCR beta chain sequence, with context. Its target antigen remains unknown. Base qualities are not at hand, and no much larger clone is one base apart. In Seattle, one collaborating source enrolled patients while the infection was active and tracked those patients longitudinally over the course of disease. The collaborating institutions used their own protocols to collect whole blood in K2EDTA tubes. Collaborator samples were shipped for TCRbeta analysis as frozen whole blood, isolated PBMCs, or DNA extracted from either sample type. V is pared back by 6 bases and J by 2 bases, with 8 bases lying between the germline termini. Looking up the germline V gene yields CDR1 KGHSH and CDR2 LQKENI. From the cysteine up to the phenylalanine, the CDR3 has a length of 14 residues. The DNA shown is the 42-base CDR3, in frame from base 1. The sample is drawn from a study of blood T cell repertoires in COVID-19 (dated by TCRdb to 2020 to 2022). Study-wide context: Samples covering the acute and convalescent phases of COVID-19 were provided by collaborators in the United States, Italy and Spain. The prospective study material was composed of cDNA or gDNA derived from T cells, B-cell-depleted T cells, or PBMCs. Subjects who had been exposed to COVID-19, were actively infected with it, or had recovered from it provided the deeply sampled blood TCRbeta repertoires that made up the dataset. The repertoires were released in a freely available public database intended as a resource for research on the immune response to SARS-CoV-2. The samples were drawn from two sources: the first 160 participants of the ongoing ImmuneRACE study, and 950 to 1,500 subjects contributed by 6 global collaborators. Sample metadata almost always included a de-identified subject ID, COVID-19 status, age in years and sex. Where HLA class I and class II types were available, the types were taken from metadata supplied by the sample provider, not from assay-based typing. General study outcomes and caveats: The amount of clinical and demographic metadata varied by source and participant and was provided uncurated.

TCRbeta CDR3 regions were amplified from genomic DNA using the immunoSEQ Assay, a bias-controlled multiplex PCR. As for the original processing: Within the assay, amplification of reference gene primers was used to estimate how many nucleated cells each sample contained. To quantify the absolute abundance of each unique TCRbeta CDR3 rearrangement, sequence reads were collapsed and filtered. For each sample, productive Simpson clonality was calculated as the square root of Simpson's diversity index across productive rearrangements. In TCRdb, the immuneACCESS table is reduced to in-frame sequences with V and J assigned. These tables do not hold every clone; where another copy was compared, an unresolved V gene accounts for under half, and the others remain unexplained. For V, J and clone size, that table is used; D and trimming come from the DNA. Across this sample there are around 290,000 clones, with approximately 86% seen only once. About 12% of the sample is in the top ten clones.

The rearranged segments are TRBV18 and TRBJ1-6; the D gene identity is not certain. The sample taken for sequencing was peripheral blood. The receptor was derived from a woman in her 70s with COVID-19, enrolled during active disease. The sequence in DNA is TGTGCCAGCTCCGTACAGACCTATAATTCACCCCTCCACTTT. This sequence encodes CASSVQTYNSPLHF. Extended through the reference TRBV18 and TRBJ1-6 proteins, this CDR3 yields the full variable domain: NAGVMQNPRHLVRRRGQEARLRCSPMKGHSHVYWYRQLPEEGLKFMVYLQKENIIDESGMPKERFSAEFPKEGPSILRIQQVVRGDSAAYFCASSVQTYNSPLHFGNGTRLTVT.